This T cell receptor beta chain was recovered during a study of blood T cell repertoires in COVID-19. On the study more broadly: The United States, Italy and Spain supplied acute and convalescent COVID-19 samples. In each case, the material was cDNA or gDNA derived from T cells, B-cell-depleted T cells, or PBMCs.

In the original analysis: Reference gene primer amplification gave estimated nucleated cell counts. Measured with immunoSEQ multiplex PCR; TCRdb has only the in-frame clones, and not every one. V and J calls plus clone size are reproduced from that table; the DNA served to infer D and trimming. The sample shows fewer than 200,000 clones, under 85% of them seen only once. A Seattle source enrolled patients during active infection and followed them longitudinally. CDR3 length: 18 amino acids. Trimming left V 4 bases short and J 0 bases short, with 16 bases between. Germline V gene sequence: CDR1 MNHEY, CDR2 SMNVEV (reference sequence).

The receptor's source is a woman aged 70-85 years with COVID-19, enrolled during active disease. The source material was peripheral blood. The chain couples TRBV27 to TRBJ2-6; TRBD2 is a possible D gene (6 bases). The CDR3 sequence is CASSSRGAGTSGANVLTF. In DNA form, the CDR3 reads TGTGCCAGCAGTTCCCGAGGGGCGGGAACCTCTGGGGCCAACGTCCTGACTTTC.